Sequencing of this T cell receptor (beta chain) was carried out in a study of cytomegalovirus exposure and HLA in healthy donors. This CDR3 region has 15 residues. Trimming removed 4 bases from V and 0 bases from J; junction bases left unmatched: 3. Germline CDR1 is MGHDK and CDR2 is SYGVNS. Turning to this clone: Its antigen is currently unknown.

60 Vbeta and 13 Jbeta primers were used in PCR. Generated by immunoSEQ multiplex PCR, the TCRdb table keeps only in-frame clones and is missing some. This table has some 140,000 clones, about three quarters appearing once. Regarding the study as a whole: It was likely that a cluster of highly shared sequence variants was a sequencing artifact. Investigators reported under 200 TCR beta chains as tied to cytomegalovirus. The dataset shows that most TCR sequences were rare, while some public TCRs occurred in many donors. Some V segments could not be told apart, so they were left out, TRBV6-2 and TRBV6-3 among them.

The clonotype comes from a middle-aged woman in good health and CMV-seronegative. The V call is TRBV25-1, the J call TRBJ2-7; 10 positions match TRBD1. Material for sequencing was PBMCs. The CDR3 DNA reads as TGTGCCAGCAGTGGGACAGGGGGGGGCTCCTACGAGCAGTACGTC. Its translation: CASSGTGGGSYEQYV.